These 26 T cell receptor beta chains originate from one sample sequenced in a study of cytomegalovirus exposure and HLA in healthy donors. Sequencing was performed with immunoSEQ multiplex PCR; in TCRdb, only in-frame clones are kept and a portion is missing. The sample carries a few hundred thousand clones, 86% recorded once. The specimen was PBMCs. The receptors here all came from a woman under 30 in good health and CMV-seronegative.

J is TRBJ2-3 and V is TRBV6-6, with D perhaps matching TRBD1 (5 bases). The CDR3 totals 14 residues. Germline CDR1 and CDR2: MNHNY and SVGAGI (reference sequence). V lost 8 bases to trimming and J lost 0 bases, with 12 bases between them. The CDR3, as DNA: TGTGCCAGCTCGGACACCACTAGCACAGATACGCAGTATTTT. Encoded protein: CASSDTTSTDTQYF.

The chain couples TRBV10-3 to TRBJ1-5, with 9 bases matching TRBD1. Looked up from germline, CDR1 is ENHRY and CDR2 is SYGVKD. V was clipped by 0 bases and J by 4 bases; unmatched bases: 7. The CDR3 is made up of 17 amino acids. The CDR3 nucleotides are TGTGCCATCAGTGAGTCGCCCACAGGGGGCTTAAATCAGCCCCAGCATTTT. Residues: CAISESPTGGLNQPQHF.

This sequence joins TRBV4-3 and TRBJ2-3; 7 positions agree with TRBD1. This CDR3 has 13 amino acids. Trimming cost V 5 bases and J 4 bases; bases outside gene matches: 3. Germline V gives CDR1 LGHNA, CDR2 YSLEER. The CDR3 DNA sequence: TGCGCCAGCAGCACAGGGGTACCAGATACGCAGTATTTT. It translates to CASSTGVPDTQYF.

CDR3: CASSVLAGMNTEAFF. The DNA of the CDR3 is TGTGCCAGCAGCGTATTAGCCGGTATGAACACTGAAGCTTTCTTT. This sequence joins TRBV9 and TRBJ1-1; D is undetermined. CDR3 length: 15 amino acids. Trimming removed 1 base from V and 0 bases from J, with 10 bases in between. Germline values: CDR1 SGDLS, CDR2 YYNGEE.

The CDR3 region is CVRSVDSGNQPQHF. CDR3 DNA: TGTGTCAGAAGCGTTGACAGCGGCAATCAGCCCCAGCATTTT. The genes are TRBV7-5 and TRBJ1-5; the table's D call TRBD1 went unverified against the DNA. TRBV7-5 is noted as a pseudogene. The CDR3 is 14 residues long.

The J gene is TRBJ2-3, the V gene TRBV19, with 8 bases lining up with TRBD1. Per germline, CDR1 LNHDA and CDR2 SQIVND (reference sequence). The CDR3 runs 13 residues. The trim removed 9 bases at V and 6 bases at J, leaving 8 bases unmatched. CDR3 protein: CASRDRNIDTQYF. DNA for the CDR3: TGTGCCAGCCGGGACAGGAACATCGATACGCAGTATTTT.

This clone occurred a few times. The chain joins TRBV5-5 to TRBJ1-3, with D tentatively TRBD1 (5 bases). This CDR3 has 15 residues. V was shortened by 4 bases and J by 0 bases, with 11 bases between the two germline ends. Germline V gives CDR1 SGHKS, CDR2 YYEKEE (reference sequence). The CDR3 region is CASSITGVSGNTIYF. CDR3 coding DNA: TGTGCCAGCAGCATTACAGGCGTCTCTGGAAACACCATATATTTT.

The V call is TRBV4-3, the J call TRBJ2-3; possibly TRBD2 for D (6 bases). V lost 0 bases to trimming and J lost 4 bases, with 11 bases between them. The CDR3 runs 15 residues. Germline lookup yields CDR1 LGHNA and CDR2 YSLEER. CDR3 sequence: CASSQDPSSADTQYF. CDR3 nucleotides: TGCGCCAGCAGCCAAGATCCCTCTAGCGCAGATACGCAGTATTTT.

V and J are TRBV10-3 and TRBJ1-4, with TRBD1 identical over 9 bases. CDR1 and CDR2 (germline): ENHRY, SYGVKD. CDR3 size: 16 residues. Germline trimming cut 4 bases from V and 8 bases from J; bases unmatched to any gene: 11. In nucleotides, the CDR3 is TGTGCCATCAGTGCACTAGAACAGGGGGCAGAGGAAAAACTGTTTTTT. Its protein is CAISALEQGAEEKLFF.

This chain uses TRBV27 with TRBJ2-2; 13 nucleotides agree with TRBD2. CDR3 length: 15 amino acids. Germline CDR1 MNHEY, CDR2 SMNVEV (reference sequence). The ends lost 6 bases at V and 6 bases at J; junction bases unmatched: 4. The CDR3 loop reads CASRWTSGSSGELFF. For the CDR3, the DNA is TGTGCCAGCAGGTGGACTAGCGGGAGCTCCGGGGAGCTGTTTTTT.

The rearrangement uses TRBV5-1 and TRBJ1-1; 7 nucleotides align to TRBD1. The V gene's germline CDR1 is SGHRS and CDR2 YFSETQ. V lost 4 bases, J lost 1 base, and 7 bases stayed unmatched. CDR3 length: 15 amino acids. CDR3 in amino acids: CASSREGTANTEAFF. DNA for the CDR3: TGCGCCAGCAGCCGAGAAGGGACAGCGAACACTGAAGCTTTCTTT. Full variable domain (rest looked up from reference TRBV5-1 and TRBJ1-1): KAGVTQTPRYLIKTRGQQVTLSCSPISGHRSVSWYQQTPGQGLQFLFEYFSETQRNKGNFPGRFSGRQFSNSRSEMNVSTLELGDSALYLCASSREGTANTEAFFGQGTRLTVV.

There are a few counts of this clone. The chain joins TRBV27 to TRBJ2-5; maybe TRBD2 (6 bases). The CDR3 runs 12 residues. Per the germline V gene, CDR1 is MNHEY and CDR2 is SMNVEV (reference sequence). Trimming stripped 8 bases from V and 1 base from J, with 8 bases between. The DNA of the CDR3 is TGTGCCAGCTGGGACTCCCAAGAGACCCAGTACTTC. Translation gives CASWDSQETQYF.

The rearrangement uses TRBV27 and TRBJ2-6; 7 bases align to TRBD1. V lost 5 bases, J lost 0 bases, and 10 bases stayed unmatched. Germline-derived CDR1 and CDR2 are MNHEY and SMNVEV (reference sequence). The CDR3 spans 18 residues. CDR3 amino acids: CASSRKGALISGANVLTF. The CDR3 region has the DNA TGTGCCAGCAGTCGGAAGGGGGCGTTAATCTCTGGGGCCAACGTCCTGACTTTC.

The chain has TRBV6-5 and TRBJ1-2; 9 positions agree with TRBD1. Trimming removed 6 bases from V and 6 bases from J; junction bases left unmatched: 8. The CDR3 consists of 14 residues. Germline V gene sequence: CDR1 MNHEY, CDR2 SVGAGI. The CDR3 region is CASRPPGTGNGYTF. CDR3 sequence (DNA): TGTGCCAGCAGGCCCCCCGGGACAGGGAATGGCTACACCTTC.

The chain carries TRBV29-1 and TRBJ2-7, with D perhaps matching TRBD2 (6 bases). The ends were cut back, 6 bases at V and 2 bases at J, with 14 bases in the middle. The CDR3 is made up of 13 amino acids. Germline V gene data show CDR1 as SQVTM and CDR2 as ANQGSEA. As DNA, the CDR3 is TGCAGCGTCGGAGGGAGGACAACCTACGAGCAGTACTTC. Its protein is CSVGGRTTYEQYF.

CDR3 region: CASSKPDRGENTGELFF. The CDR3 nucleotides are TGCGCCAGCAGCAAGCCGGACAGGGGGGAAAACACCGGGGAGCTGTTTTTT. The chain employs TRBV5-1 and TRBJ2-2; 10 bases are shared with TRBD1. CDR3 size: 17 residues. From germline, CDR1 is SGHRS and CDR2 YFSETQ. V lost 4 bases and J lost 2; bases outside the gene matches: 8.

This clone was seen more than once but under ten times. This sequence joins TRBV19 and TRBJ1-5; 10 nucleotides line up with TRBD1. The CDR3 has 14 residues. V lost 6 bases to trimming and J lost 6 bases; unmatched junction nucleotides: 5. The germline gives CDR1 LNHDA, CDR2 SQIVND (reference sequence). The CDR3 DNA reads TGTGCCAGTAGAGGGACAGGGGAAAGTCAGCCCCAGCATTTT. Its translation: CASRGTGESQPQHF. Drawing the rest from reference TRBV19 and TRBJ1-5, the complete variable domain is DGGITQSPKYLFRKEGQNVTLSCEQNLNHDAMYWYRQDPGQGLRLIYYSQIVNDFQKGDIAEGYSVSREKKESFPLTVTSAQKNPTAFYLCASRGTGESQPQHFGDGTRLSIL.

This chain joins TRBV4-3 and TRBJ1-4, with unresolved D. Trimming shortened V by 0 bases and J by 7 bases, and 6 bases separated the two germline ends. Per germline, CDR1 LGHNA and CDR2 YSLEER. The CDR3 sequence is 13 residues long. CDR3 bases: TGCGCCAGCAGCCAAGAACGGGGTGAAAAACTGTTTTTT. It codes for CASSQERGEKLFF.

This chain links TRBV29-1 with TRBJ2-1; 10 bases are a match to TRBD1. Germline CDR1 and CDR2: SQVTM and ANQGSEA. This CDR3 has 13 amino acids. The V gene end was trimmed by 7 bases and the J gene end by 5 bases; junction bases not matched to a gene: 5. CDR3 loop: CSARQGADNEQFF. CDR3 sequence (DNA): TGCAGCGCAAGACAGGGGGCGGACAATGAGCAGTTCTTC.

V is TRBV2 and J is TRBJ2-3; 7 bases fit TRBD2. V shed 0 bases and J 3 bases; nucleotides not matched to a gene: 3. This CDR3 has 15 amino acids. The germline gives CDR1 SNHLY, CDR2 FYNNEI. In DNA form, the CDR3 reads TGTGCCAGCAGTGAAGCGGGAGGGCCGACAGATACGCAGTATTTT. Its translation is CASSEAGGPTDTQYF.

The V call is TRBV2, the J call TRBJ2-2; 7 positions match TRBD1. Germline V gene lookup returns CDR1 SNHLY and CDR2 FYNNEI. The CDR3 sequence is 16 residues long. The ends lost 7 bases at V and 3 bases at J; junction bases unmatched: 11. The CDR3 is CASTIQGVAYTGELFF. Here the CDR3 DNA reads TGTGCCAGCACCATCCAGGGGGTCGCCTACACCGGGGAGCTGTTTTTT.

The chain employs TRBV2 and TRBJ2-7; 8 positions match TRBD2. The junction had 8 bases not matched to a gene; V was cut back by 6 bases and J by 4 bases. CDR3 length: 14 amino acids. The germline CDR1 and CDR2 sequences are SNHLY and FYNNEI. The CDR3: CASRGTSMDYEQYF. CDR3 DNA: TGTGCCAGCAGAGGGACTAGTATGGATTACGAGCAGTACTTC.

The V and J genes are TRBV7-9 and TRBJ2-1, with 7 bases that match TRBD2. The CDR3 has 16 residues. V was clipped by 3 bases and J by 0 bases; unmatched bases: 5. Germline CDR1 SEHNR, CDR2 FQNEAQ (reference sequence). The CDR3 region is CASSFSRGSSYNEQFF. The CDR3 DNA is TGTGCCAGCAGCTTTTCCCGCGGGAGCTCCTACAATGAGCAGTTCTTC.

The rearrangement uses TRBV18 and TRBJ1-2, with D possibly TRBD1 on 5 matching bases. The germline V gene encodes CDR1 KGHSH and CDR2 LQKENI. The length of the CDR3 is 15 residues. Trimming removed 3 bases from V and 8 bases from J, with 19 bases in between. CDR3 amino acids: CASSPQEGPQGGYTF. CDR3 sequence (DNA): TGTGCCAGCTCACCCCAGGAGGGACCACAAGGAGGCTACACCTTC.

This clone was counted a few times. One junction end disagrees with the germline gene, perhaps due to a read error. The chain is built from TRBV7-7 and TRBJ2-5, with TRBD2 matching 9 bases. The CDR3 sequence is 14 residues long. From germline, CDR1 is SSHAT and CDR2 FNYEAQ (reference sequence). CDR3 sequence reads: CASSLGLARETQYF. Written as DNA, the CDR3 is TGTGCTAGCAGCTTGGGACTAGCTCGAGAGACCCAGTACTTC.

This clone was found a few times. The V and J genes are TRBV11-3 and TRBJ2-1; 13 bases fit TRBD2. Germline values: CDR1 SGHNT, CDR2 YENEEA. This CDR3 comprises 14 residues. J lost 13 bases, V lost 5 bases, and 8 bases had no gene match. Here the CDR3 DNA reads TGTGCCAGCAGCGCCAGGACTAGCGGGGGAATCCAGTTCTTC. This codes for CASSARTSGGIQFF.